This TCR beta chain was obtained from a study of T cells after yellow fever vaccination. Study-level results: Most clones from primary vaccination were detected again post-booster (approximately 97% CD4, around 90% CD8).

TCRdb fed the 5' RACE reads into MiXCR, producing one record per CDR3 protein. The sample lists 450,000 to 650,000 distinct CDR3 sequences, less than 15% occurring once. The germline V and J ends were trimmed by 2 bases and 6 bases, with 13 bases remaining between them. CDR3 length: 14 amino acids. Germline V CDR1 and CDR2: SGDLS, YYNGEE. This clonotype has more than one count but fewer than ten. As yet, its antigen is unknown. The V gene is TRBV9, the J gene TRBJ2-3, with D perhaps matching TRBD1 or TRBD2 (5 bases each). The sequencing used PBMCs, collected on the day of the yellow fever booster vaccination. This receptor was identified in a man younger than 40 who received the YFV17D yellow fever vaccine. CDR3 sequence (DNA): TGTGCCAGCAGCGTTTCCGGGACCCGGGATACGCAGTATTTT. This sequence encodes CASSVSGTRDTQYF.